The 24 T cell receptor beta chains below come from one sample, sequenced in a study of CD8+CD57+ T cells in acquired aplastic anemia (dated by TCRdb to 2017 to 2018). Patients chosen for sequencing had shown expansion of CD8+CD57+ cells by flow cytometry. The instrument given in TCRdb is Illumina HiSeq 2000. Profiling of TCR beta VDJ combinations and CDR3 sequences used genomic DNA as the template. The raw public data were reprocessed by TCRdb itself: fastp quality trimming at Q25, MiXCR clonotype calling, in-frame beta chains only. Here each entry gathers all rows of one CDR3 protein and keeps the most common genes and DNA. This sample is represented by about 180,000 distinct CDR3 sequences; nearly 65% of them were singletons. The top ten constitute roughly 42% of the sample. The specimen was sorted CD4+, CD8+, or CD8+CD57+ T cells (not recorded which) from PBMCs. All receptors come from a human donor with aplastic anemia.

A few counts support this clonotype. V and J are TRBV20-1 and TRBJ2-7, with 9 bases that match TRBD2. There are 13 residues in the CDR3. Germline trimming cut 5 bases from V and 6 bases from J; bases unmatched to any gene: 8. In germline, CDR1 is DFQATT, CDR2 SNEGSKA (reference sequence). The CDR3 loop is CSARRIAGAEQYF. The CDR3 DNA reads as TGCAGTGCTCGTAGAATAGCGGGAGCCGAGCAGTACTTC.

In nucleotides, the CDR3 is TGCGCCAGCAGCCAAGATGGGACTAGCGGGAGTCGGTACTTC. The encoded protein is CASSQDGTSGSRYF. The rearrangement uses TRBV4-1 and TRBJ2-7, with TRBD2 identical over 14 bases. CDR1 and CDR2 from the germline V gene are MGHRA and YSYEKL. J lost 12 bases, V lost 0 bases, and 4 bases had no gene match. The CDR3 has 14 amino acids.

On this clonotype itself: Since a much larger clone is just one base distant, this may be a read error. This chain joins TRBV6-6 and TRBJ2-3; TRBD1 aligns across 8 bases. This CDR3 has 15 residues. Germline V gene data show CDR1 as MNHNY and CDR2 as SVGAGI (reference sequence). The CDR3 DNA sequence: TGTGCCAGCAGTTCGACCAGGGGGCGCACAGATACGCGGTATTTT. Translation gives CASSSTRGRTDTRYF.

The V call is TRBV2, the J call TRBJ2-2, with TRBD1 identical over 8 bases. The CDR3 has 16 amino acids. CDR1 is SNHLY, CDR2 FYNNEI, per germline. V shed 6 bases, J shed 4 bases, and the junction held 10 bases outside the gene matches. This CDR3 reads CASSLTGGSATGELFF. DNA of the CDR3: TGTGCCAGCAGCCTAACAGGGGGTTCGGCCACCGGGGAGCTGTTTTTT.

This clonotype was observed a few times. The chain has TRBV5-4 and TRBJ1-6; no firm D call. The V end lost 6 bases, the J end lost 6 bases, and 22 bases lay between the germline ends. From germline, CDR1 is SGHNT and CDR2 YYREEE (reference sequence). The CDR3 has 17 amino acids. The CDR3 DNA reads TGTGCCAGCACAAAGCGGGTCCGGGCTGAGGGTAATTCACCCCTCCACTTT. It is translated as CASTKRVRAEGNSPLHF.

The genes are TRBV15 and TRBJ1-6, with D unresolved. Trimming cost V 0 bases and J 10 bases, with 16 bases left between them. The length of the CDR3 is 16 residues. CDR1 and CDR2 from the germline V gene are LNHNV and YYDKDF (reference sequence). The CDR3 loop reads CATSRDPIRLGSPLHF. In DNA, the CDR3 is TGTGCCACCAGCAGAGACCCAATTCGACTTGGCTCACCCCTCCACTTT. Together with reference TRBV15 and TRBJ1-6, the CDR3 gives the full variable domain: DAMVIQNPRYQVTQFGKPVTLSCSQTLNHNVMYWYQQKSSQAPKLLFHYYDKDFNNEADTPDNFQSRRPNTSFCFLDIRSPGLGDTAMYLCATSRDPIRLGSPLHFGNGTRLTVT.

V is TRBV20-1 and J is TRBJ2-2; 7 bases map to TRBD2. The germline V gene encodes CDR1 DFQATT and CDR2 SNEGSKA (reference sequence). The CDR3 sequence is 18 residues long. V shed 0 bases and J 3 bases; nucleotides not matched to a gene: 13. CDR3 in DNA: TGCAGTGCTAGAGATCCAGGTTCGCGGGAGATATACACCGGGGAGCTGTTTTTT. It encodes CSARDPGSREIYTGELFF.

The chain combines TRBV10-1 with TRBJ2-5; D unclear. In germline, CDR1 is WNHNN, CDR2 SYGVQD (reference sequence). The V end was cut by 3 bases, the J end by 1 base, with 6 bases between. The CDR3 spans 13 residues. The CDR3 nucleotides are TGCGCCAGCAGTGAAACGGCCCAAGAGACCCAGTACTTC. Its translation: CASSETAQETQYF.

This clonotype has at least ten counts. The V and J genes are TRBV20-1 and TRBJ2-1, with D possibly matching TRBD1 (5 bases). V lost 0 bases and J 5 bases, leaving 11 bases between the germline ends. This CDR3 contains 14 residues. Germline CDR1 DFQATT, CDR2 SNEGSKA (reference sequence). The CDR3 DNA follows: TGCAGTGCTAGAGATCGACAGCCGAACAATGAGCAGTTCTTC. It is translated as CSARDRQPNNEQFF.

This rearrangement joins TRBV5-6 to TRBJ2-7; the D is unclear. With 2 bases removed from V and 1 base from J, the gap between germline ends came to 7 bases. This CDR3 spans 13 amino acids. Germline CDR1 and CDR2: SGHDT and YYEEEE. CDR3 coding DNA: TGTGCCAGCAGCTTCTCGATATCCTACGAGCAGTACTTC. It codes for CASSFSISYEQYF.

The chain combines TRBV10-3 with TRBJ1-6; unclear D gene. In germline, CDR1 is ENHRY, CDR2 SYGVKD. The CDR3 is 16 residues long. Trimming pared 6 bases from V and 0 bases from J, leaving 12 bases between. This chain's CDR3 is CAIRDSHASYNSPLHF. The CDR3 DNA follows: TGTGCCATCAGGGACTCTCACGCCTCCTATAATTCACCCCTCCACTTT.

The chain combines TRBV7-9 with TRBJ2-5, with a possible D match to TRBD2 (5 bases). V gave up 6 bases and J gave up 2 bases, with 16 bases separating them. CDR1 is SEHNR and CDR2 is FQNEAQ in the germline V gene (reference sequence). CDR3 size: 15 residues. DNA for the CDR3: TGTGCCAGCAGTCCAGCCGGGAACAGTCAAGAGACCCAGTACTTC. It encodes CASSPAGNSQETQYF. Full variable domain (rest looked up from reference TRBV7-9 and TRBJ2-5): DTGVSQNPRHKITKRGQNVTFRCDPISEHNRLYWYRQTLGQGPEFLTYFQNEAQLEKSRLLSDRFSAERPKGSFSTLEIQRTEQGDSAMYLCASSPAGNSQETQYFGPGTRLLVL.

This clonotype was found a few times. The J gene is TRBJ2-1, the V gene TRBV19; TRBD1 aligns across 8 bases. The CDR3 has 14 residues. Germline V gene data show CDR1 as LNHDA and CDR2 as SQIVND (reference sequence). Unmatched junction bases numbered 4, after V lost 4 bases and J lost 5 bases. CDR3 region: CASSTGTGNNEQFF. The CDR3, as DNA: TGTGCCAGTAGTACCGGGACAGGAAACAATGAGCAGTTCTTC.

The chain uses TRBV5-1 and TRBJ1-2; D unclear. V was cut by 0 bases and J by 8 bases, with 11 bases left in between. CDR3 size: 13 residues. Germline CDR1 and CDR2: SGHRS and YFSETQ. The CDR3 DNA reads as TGCGCCAGCAGCTTGGCCGGCGGAGAGGGCTACACCTTC. As protein: CASSLAGGEGYTF.

The chain employs TRBV9 and TRBJ2-2; D gene ambiguous. Germline V gives CDR1 SGDLS, CDR2 YYNGEE. The V gene lost 3 bases and the J gene lost 6 bases, with 6 bases spanning the gap. There are 12 residues in the CDR3. CDR3 in DNA: TGTGCCAGCAGCGGCTACTCCGGGGAGCTGTTTTTT. This gives the protein CASSGYSGELFF.

In its sample, this clonotype was seen a few times. This chain joins TRBV10-2 and TRBJ1-1, with D tentatively TRBD1 (6 bases). Germline V gives CDR1 WSHSY, CDR2 SAAADI. The ends were cut back, 2 bases at V and 0 bases at J, with 16 bases in the middle. The CDR3 runs to 17 residues. This CDR3 reads CASSERGGFGMNTEAFF. The CDR3 bases are TGCGCCAGCAGTGAGAGGGGGGGGTTCGGCATGAACACTGAAGCTTTCTTT.

CDR3 region: CASSESARDGPSETQYF. Written as DNA, the CDR3 is TGTGCCAGCAGTGAATCCGCGCGGGACGGCCCCTCGGAGACCCAGTACTTC. The chain joins TRBV25-1 to TRBJ2-5; perhaps TRBD2 as D (6 bases). The CDR3 extends over 17 amino acids. V lost 1 base, J lost 5 bases, and 20 bases lay in between. Germline assignment: CDR1 MGHDK and CDR2 SYGVNS.

This clonotype occurred many times. The V call is TRBV29-1, the J call TRBJ2-1; 7 nucleotides line up with TRBD1. This CDR3 is 13 amino acids long. Germline CDR1 and CDR2: SQVTM and ANQGSEA. CDR3 amino acids: CIVTGKGGDEQFF. CDR3 in DNA: TGCATCGTGACAGGGAAAGGGGGTGATGAGCAGTTCTTC.

Notes on this clonotype: A read error is likely, as this CDR3 ends without the conserved phenylalanine or tryptophan. This sequence joins TRBV19 and TRBJ1-1, with D unclear. The CDR3 is 12 residues long. Germline V gene sequence: CDR1 LNHDA, CDR2 SQIVND (reference sequence). The CDR3 coding sequence is TGTGCAAGTGGTTATAGCACAACTGAAGCTTTCTCT. Amino acid sequence: CASGYSTTEAFS.

This clonotype was seen only a few times. The chain has TRBV7-2 and TRBJ1-2; D unresolved. Trimming removed 1 base from V and 2 bases from J, with 8 bases in between. This CDR3 spans 14 amino acids. Germline CDR1 and CDR2: SGHTA and FQGNSA. CDR3 protein: CASSLEGLNYGYTF. CDR3 sequence (DNA): TGTGCCAGCAGCTTAGAAGGCCTCAACTATGGCTACACCTTC.

Only a few counts were recorded for this clonotype. The rearrangement joins TRBV7-9 to TRBJ1-6; D gene unclear. There are 14 residues in the CDR3. Germline CDR1 is SEHNR and CDR2 is FQNEAQ (reference sequence). Trimming removed 2 bases at V and 3 bases at J, with 5 bases between. The CDR3: CASSLTDYNSPLHF. CDR3 DNA: TGTGCCAGCAGCTTAACCGACTATAATTCACCCCTCCACTTT.

The chain carries TRBV20-1 and TRBJ2-1; 9 bases match TRBD2. Germline V gene lookup returns CDR1 DFQATT and CDR2 SNEGSKA (reference sequence). This CDR3 contains 16 residues. Germline trimming cut 2 bases from V and 3 bases from J; bases unmatched to any gene: 8. The CDR3, as DNA: TGCAGTGCTAGATTGAGGGCTAGCGGGGTCTACAATGAGCAGTTCTTC. Amino acids: CSARLRASGVYNEQFF.

The chain joins TRBV19 to TRBJ1-2, with 9 bases matching TRBD1. V was pared by 4 bases and J by 2 bases, with 2 bases of the junction left unmatched. This CDR3 contains 14 residues. The germline CDR1 and CDR2 sequences are LNHDA and SQIVND (reference sequence). The CDR3 sequence: CASSKGTGNYGYTF. CDR3 DNA sequence: TGTGCCAGTAGTAAGGGGACAGGGAACTATGGCTACACCTTC.

The sample holds many counts of this clonotype. This sequence joins TRBV4-1 and TRBJ1-1; TRBD1 agrees at 8 bases. This CDR3 spans 15 amino acids. Germline V gene sequence: CDR1 MGHRA, CDR2 YSYEKL. V lost 4 bases to trimming and J lost 4 bases; unmatched junction nucleotides: 8. CDR3 nucleotides: TGCGCCAGCAGCCCCGGACAGGGCTGGGTCACTGAAGCTTTCTTT. It encodes CASSPGQGWVTEAFF.